This passage covers 30 T cell receptor beta chains from one sample sequenced in a study of blood T cell repertoires in COVID-19. The protocol was immunoSEQ multiplex PCR, while the TCRdb copy is restricted to in-frame clones and leaves out a portion. The repertoire consists of 150,000 to 200,000 clones, with about nine tenths occurring once and the leading ten covering approximately 11%. The sample was peripheral blood. The origin of the receptors is a woman in her sixties with COVID-19, enrolled during active disease.

The DNA of the CDR3 is TGCAGTGCTAGTGGGAGGTCAGGAAACACCATATATTTT. Protein sequence: CSASGRSGNTIYF. The V and J genes are TRBV20-1 and TRBJ1-3; no clear D. Germline V gene lookup returns CDR1 DFQATT and CDR2 SNEGSKA (reference sequence). CDR3 length: 13 residues. The germline V and J ends were trimmed by 3 bases and 4 bases, with 10 bases remaining between them.

This clone appeared a single time. V usage is TRBV11-2 and J usage is TRBJ2-5; 8 nucleotides align to TRBD1. V dropped 5 bases and J dropped 4; count of bases not matched to a gene: 6. This CDR3 has 14 residues. Germline values: CDR1 SGHAT, CDR2 FQNNGV. This chain's CDR3 is CASSPARGRETQYF. CDR3 DNA sequence: TGTGCCAGCAGCCCCGCCAGGGGGCGAGAGACCCAGTACTTC.

Notes on this clone: Distinct nucleotide sequences in the sample also encode this CDR3. V is TRBV19 and J is TRBJ2-7; possibly TRBD2 for D (6 bases). The CDR3 totals 13 residues. Trimming pared 3 bases from V and 3 bases from J, leaving 9 bases between. Germline V gene sequence: CDR1 LNHDA, CDR2 SQIVND (reference sequence). CDR3 sequence: CASSITGSYEQYF. The CDR3 DNA follows: TGTGCCAGTAGTATTACCGGGAGCTACGAGCAGTACTTC.

The chain uses TRBV4-1 and TRBJ2-5; TRBD1 matches at 7 bases. Germline CDR1 and CDR2: MGHRA and YSYEKL. Trimming cost V 0 bases and J 8 bases; bases outside gene matches: 6. The CDR3 is made up of 14 amino acids. The CDR3 DNA reads as TGCGCCAGCAGCCAAGACCGGCTAGGGGGCACCCAGTACTTC. Translation gives CASSQDRLGGTQYF.

The chain combines TRBV3-1 (or the pseudogene TRBV3-2) with TRBJ1-3; D is ambiguous. Per germline, CDR1 LGHDT and CDR2 YNNKEL (reference sequence). V lost 2 bases, J lost 1 base, and 12 bases lay in between. This CDR3 is 16 amino acids long. DNA for the CDR3: TGTGCCAGCAGCCAAAGCGTCATGTTATCTGGAAACACCATATATTTT. Translated: CASSQSVMLSGNTIYF.

The chain carries TRBV18 and TRBJ2-3; 7 positions agree with TRBD1. This CDR3 spans 16 amino acids. J was trimmed by 0 bases and V by 5 bases; bases with no gene match: 8. Germline V gene sequence: CDR1 KGHSH, CDR2 LQKENI. The CDR3 loop reads CASSSQTGSSTDTQYF. The CDR3, as DNA: TGTGCCAGCTCATCACAGACAGGGTCTAGCACAGATACGCAGTATTTT.

The chain uses TRBV7-3 and TRBJ1-6; 8 positions match TRBD1. Trimming removed 2 bases from V and 8 bases from J; junction bases left unmatched: 5. The CDR3 is 15 residues long. CDR1 and CDR2 from the germline V gene are SGHTA and FQGTGA. The CDR3 DNA reads TGTGCCAGCAGCTTAGCGGACAGGGTGGATTCACCCCTCCACTTT. Protein: CASSLADRVDSPLHF.

CDR3 in DNA: TGTGCCAGCAGTTTACCCCGACAGGGGCGGAACACTGAAGCTTTCTTT. It encodes CASSLPRQGRNTEAFF. This chain joins TRBV6-5 and TRBJ1-1, with 8 bases fitting TRBD1. J gave up 1 base and V 4 bases, and 8 bases lay outside the gene matches. Germline V CDR1 and CDR2: MNHEY, SVGAGI. This CDR3 comprises 16 residues.

The chain uses TRBV4-1 and TRBJ2-5; TRBD1 is a possible D gene (5 bases). Germline assignment: CDR1 MGHRA and CDR2 YSYEKL. The V gene lost 6 bases and the J gene lost 1 base, with 9 bases spanning the gap. This CDR3 has 13 amino acids. CDR3 bases: TGCGCCAGCAGACCGACAGCCCAAGAGACCCAGTACTTC. Translating it yields CASRPTAQETQYF.

The V call is TRBV29-1, the J call TRBJ2-1; 11 bases line up with TRBD2. The junction had 2 bases not matched to a gene; V was cut back by 6 bases and J by 4 bases. The CDR3 is 13 amino acids. The germline V gene has CDR1 SQVTM and CDR2 ANQGSEA. The CDR3 nucleotides read TGCAGCGTCCGACTAGCGGGGTACAATGAGCAGTTCTTC. Translating gives CSVRLAGYNEQFF.

The V and J genes are TRBV28 and TRBJ2-3; 9 bases line up with TRBD2. J was trimmed by 2 bases and V by 5 bases; bases with no gene match: 8. Germline CDR1 and CDR2: MDHEN and SYDVKM. CDR3 length equals 16 residues. The CDR3 region has the DNA TGTGCCAGCAGTGTCTACCGGGGACTAGCCACAGATACGCAGTATTTT. Its translation: CASSVYRGLATDTQYF.

The rearrangement uses TRBV6-5 and TRBJ1-1; D unclear. With 3 bases removed from V and 1 base from J, the gap between germline ends came to 9 bases. This CDR3 spans 14 amino acids. CDR1 is MNHEY, CDR2 SVGAGI, per germline. Written as DNA, the CDR3 is TGTGCCAGCAGTTATAGACACTCGAACACTGAAGCTTTCTTT. It yields the protein CASSYRHSNTEAFF.

The chain joins TRBV3-1 (or the pseudogene TRBV3-2) to TRBJ1-1; maybe TRBD1 (5 bases). The CDR3 is 14 amino acids. V was shortened by 6 bases and J by 6 bases, with 17 bases between the two germline ends. Looked up from germline, CDR1 is LGHDT and CDR2 is YNNKEL (reference sequence). CDR3 region: CASRSQGGWAEAFF. CDR3 bases: TGTGCCAGCAGATCTCAGGGTGGATGGGCTGAAGCTTTCTTT.

On this clone itself: Its ends do not fully match the called genes, so a read error is possible. This sequence joins TRBV11-2 and TRBJ2-7, with D maybe TRBD2 (5 bases). The CDR3 extends over 14 amino acids. Germline lookup yields CDR1 SGHAT and CDR2 FQNNGV. CDR3 loop: CASSLERTSYEQYF. CDR3 nucleotide sequence: TGTGCCAGCAGCCTAGAGCGGACTTCCTACGAGCAGTACTTC.

The V and J genes are TRBV5-4 and TRBJ1-1; 8 bases are shared with TRBD1. In germline, CDR1 is SGHNT, CDR2 YYREEE (reference sequence). Trimming cost V 7 bases and J 3 bases; bases outside gene matches: 14. There are 16 residues in the CDR3. The CDR3 sequence is CASGQVRGLADTEAFF. CDR3 DNA: TGTGCCAGCGGACAAGTCAGGGGGCTGGCGGACACTGAAGCTTTCTTT.

The chain employs TRBV19 and TRBJ2-1; D ambiguous. CDR1 and CDR2 from the germline V gene are LNHDA and SQIVND (reference sequence). V was cut by 1 base and J by 15 bases, with 10 bases left in between. The CDR3 contains 11 residues. CDR3 protein: CASSIARQWFF. CDR3 bases: TGTGCCAGTAGTATAGCTCGACAATGGTTCTTC.

The rearrangement uses TRBV4-1 and TRBJ2-7; 8 bases align to TRBD2. The CDR3 has 15 residues. CDR1 is MGHRA, CDR2 YSYEKL, per germline. V lost 3 bases to trimming and J lost 3 bases; unmatched junction nucleotides: 7. DNA of the CDR3: TGCGCCAGCAGCCACAAGGCGGGAGGAGTCTACGAGCAGTACTTC. Protein: CASSHKAGGVYEQYF.

The chain has TRBV11-2 and TRBJ1-1; D not certain. The CDR3 contains 14 residues. CDR1 is SGHAT and CDR2 is FQNNGV in the germline V gene. Trimming took 0 bases from V and 2 from J, leaving 7 bases between them. CDR3 DNA: TGTGCCAGCAGCTTAGATCCCAAAAACACTGAAGCTTTCTTT. Its translation: CASSLDPKNTEAFF.

The chain recombines TRBV5-6 with TRBJ1-1; 9 bases map to TRBD1. V dropped 0 bases and J dropped 11; count of bases not matched to a gene: 8. CDR1 SGHDT and CDR2 YYEEEE come from the germline V gene. This CDR3 is 14 amino acids long. The CDR3 nucleotides read TGTGCCAGCAGCTTGGTACAGGGGGCATTGGAGGCTTTCTTT. This sequence encodes CASSLVQGALEAFF.

This rearrangement joins TRBV19 to TRBJ2-4; the D gene is possibly TRBD2 (5 bases). CDR1 LNHDA and CDR2 SQIVND come from the germline V gene (reference sequence). Trimming removed 3 bases from V and 0 bases from J, with 12 bases in between. The CDR3 extends over 16 amino acids. The CDR3 loop reads CASSMSGILAKNIQYF. In nucleotides, the CDR3 is TGTGCCAGTAGTATGTCCGGGATCCTAGCCAAAAACATTCAGTACTTC.

The V and J genes are TRBV2 and TRBJ1-1; TRBD1 is a possible D gene (5 bases). Trimming took 6 bases from V and 1 from J, leaving 9 bases between them. Germline loops: CDR1 SNHLY, CDR2 FYNNEI. CDR3 length: 13 amino acids. The CDR3 nucleotides read TGTGCCAGCAGGAGGACACAGAACACTGAAGCTTTCTTT. The encoded protein is CASRRTQNTEAFF.

This clone occurred a few times. The genes are TRBV4-2 and TRBJ1-6, with 7 bases lining up with TRBD1. The CDR3 contains 17 residues. Germline CDR1 and CDR2: LGHNA and YNFKEQ. The junction had 11 bases not matched to a gene; V was cut back by 2 bases and J by 7 bases. In nucleotides, the CDR3 is TGTGCCAGCAGCCAAAGTGGTACGGCAGGGGGAAATTCACCCCTCCACTTT. Residues: CASSQSGTAGGNSPLHF.

This clone was found many times. V gene TRBV9 combines with J gene TRBJ1-5, with 8 bases lining up with TRBD1. Germline V gene sequence: CDR1 SGDLS, CDR2 YYNGEE. The CDR3 has 15 amino acids. Germline trimming cut 0 bases from V and 4 bases from J; bases unmatched to any gene: 3. CDR3 in DNA: TGTGCCAGCAGCGTAGCGGGACAGGTTAATCAGCCCCAGCATTTT. Translating it yields CASSVAGQVNQPQHF.

The chain links TRBV5-1 to TRBJ2-7; 9 bases line up with TRBD1. The germline V gene has CDR1 SGHRS and CDR2 YFSETQ. The CDR3 sequence is 15 residues long. The V segment lost 4 bases and the J segment 3 bases; nucleotides outside the gene matches: 8. Here the CDR3 reads CASSPDRGKGYEQYF. CDR3 sequence (DNA): TGCGCCAGCAGCCCCGACAGGGGGAAAGGCTACGAGCAGTACTTC.

The chain recombines TRBV4-2 with TRBJ2-1; 11 nucleotides agree with TRBD2. Germline lookup yields CDR1 LGHNA and CDR2 YNFKEQ. V gave up 0 bases and J gave up 2 bases; unmatched junction bases: 3. The CDR3 sequence is 17 residues long. The CDR3 region is CASSQDVAGGPYNEQFF. For the CDR3, the DNA is TGTGCCAGCAGCCAAGATGTAGCGGGAGGGCCCTACAATGAGCAGTTCTTC.

The V and J genes are TRBV5-1 and TRBJ1-3; D gene ambiguous. The germline V gene has CDR1 SGHRS and CDR2 YFSETQ. The germline V and J ends were trimmed by 1 base and 0 bases, with 8 bases remaining between them. The CDR3 totals 15 residues. The CDR3 nucleotides are TGCGCCAGCAGCTTGAGTGTCAGCTCTGGAAACACCATATATTTT. This translates into CASSLSVSSGNTIYF.

The chain uses TRBV30 and TRBJ2-4; 7 nucleotides align to TRBD1. Germline loops: CDR1 GTSNPN, CDR2 SVGIG (reference sequence). V was clipped by 1 base and J by 4 bases; unmatched bases: 4. This CDR3 comprises 14 residues. The CDR3, as DNA: TGTGCCTGGAGTGCAGGGGGTTCGAAAAACATTCAGTACTTC. The encoded protein is CAWSAGGSKNIQYF.

The chain combines TRBV20-1 with TRBJ2-7, with D perhaps TRBD1 (5 bases). Between the trimmed V and J ends, which lost 8 bases and 3 bases, there was a span of 11 bases. The germline gives CDR1 DFQATT, CDR2 SNEGSKA (reference sequence). The CDR3 is made up of 11 amino acids. DNA for the CDR3: TGCAGTCAAGACAGCCTCTACGAGCAGTACTTC. This encodes CSQDSLYEQYF.

This chain uses TRBV27 with TRBJ1-5; no definite D call. The CDR3 contains 15 residues. V lost 5 bases and J 1 base, leaving 12 bases between the germline ends. The germline gives CDR1 MNHEY, CDR2 SMNVEV (reference sequence). Here the CDR3 reads CASSPTPWSNQPQHF. The CDR3 DNA reads as TGTGCCAGCAGTCCCACACCCTGGAGCAATCAGCCCCAGCATTTT.

This chain joins TRBV10-2 and TRBJ2-1; 8 nucleotides line up with TRBD2. Germline CDR1 WSHSY, CDR2 SAAADI. V trimming: 2 bases; J trimming: 2 bases; junction bases outside the gene matches: 2. The CDR3 sequence is 15 residues long. The CDR3: CASSETGGTYNEQFF. The CDR3 DNA is TGCGCCAGCAGTGAGACGGGGGGGACCTACAATGAGCAGTTCTTC.